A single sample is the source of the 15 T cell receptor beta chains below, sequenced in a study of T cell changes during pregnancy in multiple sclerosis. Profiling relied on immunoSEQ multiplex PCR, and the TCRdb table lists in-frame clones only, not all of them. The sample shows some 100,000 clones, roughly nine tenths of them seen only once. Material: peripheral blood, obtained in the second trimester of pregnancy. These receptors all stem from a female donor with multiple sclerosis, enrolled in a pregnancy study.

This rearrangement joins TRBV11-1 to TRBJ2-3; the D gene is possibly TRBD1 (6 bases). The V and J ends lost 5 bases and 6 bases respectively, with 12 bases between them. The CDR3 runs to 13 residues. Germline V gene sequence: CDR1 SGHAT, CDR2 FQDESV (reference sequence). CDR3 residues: CASSRTGLDTQYF. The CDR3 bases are TGTGCCAGCAGCCGCACAGGGCTGGATACGCAGTATTTT.

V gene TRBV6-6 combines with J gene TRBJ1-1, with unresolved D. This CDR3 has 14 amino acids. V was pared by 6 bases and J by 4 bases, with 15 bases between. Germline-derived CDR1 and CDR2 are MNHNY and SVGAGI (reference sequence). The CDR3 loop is CASSPAREGTEAFF. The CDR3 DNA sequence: TGTGCCAGCAGCCCTGCCCGGGAGGGCACTGAAGCTTTCTTT.

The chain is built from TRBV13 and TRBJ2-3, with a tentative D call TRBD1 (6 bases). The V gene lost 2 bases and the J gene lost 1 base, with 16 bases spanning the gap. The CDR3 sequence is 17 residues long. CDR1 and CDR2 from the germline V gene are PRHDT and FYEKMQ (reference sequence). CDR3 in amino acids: CASSLQTQGIGTDTQYF. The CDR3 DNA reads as TGTGCCAGCAGCTTACAAACACAGGGAATCGGCACAGATACGCAGTATTTT.

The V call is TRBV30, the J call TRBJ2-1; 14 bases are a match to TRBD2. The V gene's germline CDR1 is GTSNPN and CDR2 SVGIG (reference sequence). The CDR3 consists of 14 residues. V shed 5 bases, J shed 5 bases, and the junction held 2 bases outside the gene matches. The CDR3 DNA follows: TGTGCCTGGGGACTAGCGGGGGGTAACAATGAGCAGTTCTTC. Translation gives CAWGLAGGNNEQFF. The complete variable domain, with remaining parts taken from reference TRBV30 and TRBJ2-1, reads SQTIHQWPATLVQPVGSPLSLECTVEGTSNPNLYWYRQAAGRGLQLLFYSVGIGQISSEVPQNLSASRPQDRQFILSSKKLLLSDSGFYLCAWGLAGGNNEQFFGPGTRLTVL.

The CDR3 DNA sequence: TGTGCCATCAGTGAGGCAGGGGGCGCCTACGAGCAGTACTTC. Residues: CAISEAGGAYEQYF. The V call is TRBV10-3, the J call TRBJ2-7; TRBD1 matches at 8 bases. CDR3 length: 14 amino acids. Germline-derived CDR1 and CDR2 are ENHRY and SYGVKD. Germline trimming cut 2 bases from V and 2 bases from J; bases unmatched to any gene: 2.

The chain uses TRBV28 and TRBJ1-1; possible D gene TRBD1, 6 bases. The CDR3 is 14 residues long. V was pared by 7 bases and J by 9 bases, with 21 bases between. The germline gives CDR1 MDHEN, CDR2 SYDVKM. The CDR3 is CASIPRGGPLKAFF. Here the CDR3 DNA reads TGTGCCAGCATCCCAAGGGGGGGCCCCCTTAAAGCTTTCTTT.

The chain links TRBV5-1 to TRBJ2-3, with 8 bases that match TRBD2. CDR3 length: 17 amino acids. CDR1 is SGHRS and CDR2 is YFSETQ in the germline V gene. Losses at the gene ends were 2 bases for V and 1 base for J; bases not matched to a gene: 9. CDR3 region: CASSFTSLAVGTDTQYF. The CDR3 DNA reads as TGCGCCAGCAGCTTCACTTCACTAGCGGTGGGCACAGATACGCAGTATTTT.

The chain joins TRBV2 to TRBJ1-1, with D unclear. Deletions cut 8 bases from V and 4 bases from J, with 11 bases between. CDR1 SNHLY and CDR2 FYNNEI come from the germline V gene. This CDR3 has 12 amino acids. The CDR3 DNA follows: TGTGCCAGCGGAATTAGAGGCACTGAAGCTTTCTTT. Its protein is CASGIRGTEAFF.

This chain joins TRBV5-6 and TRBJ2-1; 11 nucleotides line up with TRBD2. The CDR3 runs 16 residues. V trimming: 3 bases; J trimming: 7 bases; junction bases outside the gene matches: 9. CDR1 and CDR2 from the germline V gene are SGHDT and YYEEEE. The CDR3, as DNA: TGTGCCAGCAGCTCCGGACTAGCGGGTTCATATAATGAGCAGTTCTTC. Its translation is CASSSGLAGSYNEQFF. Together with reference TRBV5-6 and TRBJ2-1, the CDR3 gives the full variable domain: DAGVTQSPTHLIKTRGQQVTLRCSPKSGHDTVSWYQQALGQGPQFIFQYYEEEERQRGNFPDRFSGHQFPNYSSELNVNALLLGDSALYLCASSSGLAGSYNEQFFGPGTRLTVL.

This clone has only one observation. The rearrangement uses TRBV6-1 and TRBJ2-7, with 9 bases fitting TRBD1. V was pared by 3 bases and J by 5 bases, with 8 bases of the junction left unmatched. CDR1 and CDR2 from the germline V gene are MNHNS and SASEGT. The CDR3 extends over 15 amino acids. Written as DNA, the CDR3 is TGTGCCAGCAGTGAGGGGGACAGGGTATCGGACGAGCAGTACTTC. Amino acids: CASSEGDRVSDEQYF.

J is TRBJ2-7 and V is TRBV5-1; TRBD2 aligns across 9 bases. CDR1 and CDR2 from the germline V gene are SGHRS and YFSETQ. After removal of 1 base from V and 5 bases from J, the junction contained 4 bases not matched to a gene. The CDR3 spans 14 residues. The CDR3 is CASSLSGRRDEQYF. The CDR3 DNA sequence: TGCGCCAGCAGCTTGAGCGGGAGGCGGGACGAGCAGTACTTC.

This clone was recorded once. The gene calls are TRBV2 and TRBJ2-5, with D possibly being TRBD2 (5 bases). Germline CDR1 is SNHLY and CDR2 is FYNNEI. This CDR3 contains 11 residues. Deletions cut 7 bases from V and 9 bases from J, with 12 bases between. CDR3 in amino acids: CASTYTGAQYF. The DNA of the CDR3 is TGTGCCAGCACCTACACCGGGGCCCAGTACTTC.

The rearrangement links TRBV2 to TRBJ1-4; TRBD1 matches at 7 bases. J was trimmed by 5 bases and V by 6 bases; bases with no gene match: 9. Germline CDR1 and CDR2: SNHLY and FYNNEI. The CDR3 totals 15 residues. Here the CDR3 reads CASSPPGQANEKLFF. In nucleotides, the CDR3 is TGTGCCAGCAGCCCCCCAGGACAGGCAAATGAAAAACTGTTTTTT.

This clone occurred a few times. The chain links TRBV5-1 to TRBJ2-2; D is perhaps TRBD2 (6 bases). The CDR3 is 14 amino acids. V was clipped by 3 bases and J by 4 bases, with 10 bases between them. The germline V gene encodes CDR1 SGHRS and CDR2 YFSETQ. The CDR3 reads CASSWGDRTGELFF. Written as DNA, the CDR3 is TGCGCCAGCAGCTGGGGGGACCGCACCGGGGAGCTGTTTTTT.

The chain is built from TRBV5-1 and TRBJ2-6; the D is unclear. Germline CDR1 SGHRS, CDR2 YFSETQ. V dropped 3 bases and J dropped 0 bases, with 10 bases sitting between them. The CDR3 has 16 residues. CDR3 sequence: CASSSSTNSGANVLTF. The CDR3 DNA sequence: TGCGCCAGCAGCTCCTCGACAAACTCTGGGGCCAACGTCCTGACTTTC.